The 10 T cell receptor beta chains in this list originate from one sample, sequenced in a study of cytomegalovirus exposure and HLA in healthy donors. The PCR used 60 Vbeta and 13 Jbeta primers. Generated by immunoSEQ multiplex PCR, the TCRdb table keeps only in-frame clones and is missing some. There are around 140,000 clones in the sample; around 82% occur only once, and 2% to 2.5% lies in the top ten. The sequencing input was PBMCs. These receptors were taken from a woman between 18 and 29 years old in good health and CMV-seropositive.

The chain recombines TRBV27 with TRBJ1-2; 8 positions agree with TRBD1. The CDR3 covers 14 residues. Losses at the gene ends were 2 bases for V and 4 bases for J; bases not matched to a gene: 3. The V gene's germline CDR1 is MNHEY and CDR2 SMNVEV (reference sequence). CDR3 bases: TGTGCCAGCAGTTTAGACAGGGGCATCTATGGCTACACCTTC. Residues: CASSLDRGIYGYTF.

V usage is TRBV7-2 and J usage is TRBJ1-3; D is uncertain. The length of the CDR3 is 15 residues. The germline CDR1 and CDR2 sequences are SGHTA and FQGNSA. The V gene lost 5 bases and the J gene lost 1 base, with 12 bases spanning the gap. For the CDR3, the DNA is TGTGCCAGCAGCCCGAGCGCCACGTCTGGAAACACCATATATTTT. Protein: CASSPSATSGNTIYF. Full variable domain (remainder filled in from reference TRBV7-2 and TRBJ1-3): GAGVSQSPSNKVTEKGKDVELRCDPISGHTALYWYRQSLGQGLEFLIYFQGNSAPDKSGLPSDRFSAERTGGSVSTLTIQRTQQEDSAVYLCASSPSATSGNTIYFGEGSWLTVV.

The chain recombines TRBV5-1 with TRBJ1-5, with 7 bases identical to TRBD1. J gave up 3 bases and V 4 bases, and 4 bases lay outside the gene matches. This CDR3 is 14 amino acids long. Germline V gives CDR1 SGHRS, CDR2 YFSETQ. The CDR3 nucleotides read TGCGCCAGCAGCCCAGGACAGGTCAATCAGCCCCAGCATTTT. As protein: CASSPGQVNQPQHF.

V and J are TRBV6-6 and TRBJ1-4; 9 bases align to TRBD1. V gave up 0 bases and J gave up 12 bases; unmatched junction bases: 8. The CDR3 loop spans 15 amino acids. The germline V gene encodes CDR1 MNHNY and CDR2 SVGAGI (reference sequence). The CDR3 region has the DNA TGTGCCAGCAGTTACTCTCCCGGGACAGGGAAGGAACTGTTTTTT. Its translation is CASSYSPGTGKELFF.

J is TRBJ2-3 and V is TRBV7-9; D is perhaps TRBD2 (6 bases). The CDR3 has 16 residues. Trimming cost V 4 bases and J 0 bases, with 14 bases left between them. Germline V gene sequence: CDR1 SEHNR, CDR2 FQNEAQ (reference sequence). CDR3 residues: CASSSNSGTSTDTQYF. The CDR3 DNA follows: TGTGCCAGCAGCTCGAATTCCGGGACTAGCACAGATACGCAGTATTTT. The full variable domain, rest sourced from reference TRBV7-9 and TRBJ2-3, is DTGVSQNPRHKITKRGQNVTFRCDPISEHNRLYWYRQTLGQGPEFLTYFQNEAQLEKSRLLSDRFSAERPKGSFSTLEIQRTEQGDSAMYLCASSSNSGTSTDTQYFGPGTRLTVL.

V and J are TRBV6-6 and TRBJ2-5, with a tentative D call TRBD2 (5 bases). Trimming shortened V by 0 bases and J by 4 bases, and 9 bases separated the two germline ends. Germline CDR1 is MNHNY and CDR2 is SVGAGI (reference sequence). The CDR3 runs 14 residues. The CDR3 DNA is TGTGCCAGCAGTTACTCCGGACTGGGAGAGACCCAGTACTTC. Translation gives CASSYSGLGETQYF.

The table lists this clone with a count of one. V is TRBV27 and J is TRBJ2-7; TRBD1 agrees at 11 bases. Trimming removed 7 bases from V and 4 bases from J; junction bases left unmatched: 6. This CDR3 region has 14 residues. Germline-derived CDR1 and CDR2 are MNHEY and SMNVEV (reference sequence). The CDR3 region has the DNA TGTGCCAGCACTGGGACAGGGGGATCGTACGAGCAGTACTTC. Its translation is CASTGTGGSYEQYF.

The V call is TRBV5-1, the J call TRBJ2-1; tentatively, D is TRBD1 (6 bases). CDR3 length: 16 residues. V dropped 1 base and J dropped 0 bases, with 11 bases sitting between them. Germline CDR1 SGHRS, CDR2 YFSETQ. The CDR3: CASSLFSGASYNEQFF. CDR3 coding DNA: TGCGCCAGCAGCTTGTTCTCAGGGGCCTCCTACAATGAGCAGTTCTTC.

This chain uses TRBV19 with TRBJ1-2; D gene uncertain. V lost 4 bases, J lost 2 bases, and 14 bases lay in between. This CDR3 contains 15 residues. Germline V lookup: CDR1 LNHDA, CDR2 SQIVND (reference sequence). The CDR3 DNA is TGTGCCAGTAGTAGGGCCGGGATGTCGAACTATGGCTACACCTTC. The encoded protein is CASSRAGMSNYGYTF. Combining the CDR3 with reference TRBV19 and TRBJ1-2 gives the whole variable domain DGGITQSPKYLFRKEGQNVTLSCEQNLNHDAMYWYRQDPGQGLRLIYYSQIVNDFQKGDIAEGYSVSREKKESFPLTVTSAQKNPTAFYLCASSRAGMSNYGYTFGSGTRLTVV.

This clone appeared once. In nucleotides, the CDR3 is TGTGCCAGCAGTTACTCGACAGGCGGGTACACCATATATTTT. Protein sequence: CASSYSTGGYTIYF. The chain combines TRBV6-6 with TRBJ1-3, with D maybe TRBD1 (6 bases). The germline CDR1 and CDR2 sequences are MNHNY and SVGAGI (reference sequence). V was trimmed by 0 bases and J by 8 bases, leaving 11 bases between them. The CDR3 is 14 amino acids.